Listed below are T cell receptor beta chains from one sample, sequenced in a study of blood T cell repertoires in COVID-19. Sequencing used immunoSEQ multiplex PCR; TCRdb keeps in-frame clones, though not all of them. The data hold 310,000 or so clones, with approximately 90% observed a single time. Sequenced sample: peripheral blood. These receptors originate from a woman between 50 and 59 years old who had recovered from COVID-19. Both conserved end residues are part of each CDR3. Fields, in order: J gene, V gene, D gene, CDR3 protein. The D gene is left open where the match is weak.

>TRBJ2-7|TRBV11-2|.
CASSPQPQGFYEQYF
>TRBJ1-2|TRBV12-5|.
CASGSGLFYGYTF
>TRBJ1-3|TRBV9|.
CASSSLGSPSGNTIYF
>TRBJ1-2|TRBV3-1/TRBV3-2|TRBD1
CASSQPQGAYGYTF
>TRBJ1-5|TRBV4-1|TRBD1
CASSPLGSGGRVSNQPQHF
>TRBJ2-2|TRBV6-4|.
CASSDSPGANTGELFF
>TRBJ1-6|TRBV30|.
CAWSVGAGSYNSPLHF
>TRBJ2-6|TRBV7-6|TRBD2
CASSPWTSGRADSGANVLTF
>TRBJ2-2|TRBV30|.
CAWSVAALYTGELFF
>TRBJ2-2|TRBV6-5|TRBD2
CASKSGRNTGELFF
>TRBJ2-3|TRBV9|TRBD2
CASSRRGGQDKFADTQYF
>TRBJ2-7|TRBV5-1|.
CASSVGGEYEQYF
>TRBJ2-7|TRBV5-4|TRBD2
CASSLGTSGGYEQYF
>TRBJ2-1|TRBV3-1/TRBV3-2|TRBD2
CASSQDGTGGVYNEQFF